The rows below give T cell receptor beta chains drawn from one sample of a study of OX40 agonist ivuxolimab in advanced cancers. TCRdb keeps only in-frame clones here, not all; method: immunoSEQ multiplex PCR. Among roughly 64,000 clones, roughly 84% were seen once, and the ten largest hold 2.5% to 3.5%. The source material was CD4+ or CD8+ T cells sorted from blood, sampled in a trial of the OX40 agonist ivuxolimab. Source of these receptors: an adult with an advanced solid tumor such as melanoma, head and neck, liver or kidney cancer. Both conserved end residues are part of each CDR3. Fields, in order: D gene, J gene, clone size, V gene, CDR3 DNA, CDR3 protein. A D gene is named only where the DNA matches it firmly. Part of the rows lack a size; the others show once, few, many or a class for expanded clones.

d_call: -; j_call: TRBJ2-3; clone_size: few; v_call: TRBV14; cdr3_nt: TGTGCCAGCAGCCAAGGGGACGGAGATACGCAGTATTTT; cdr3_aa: CASSQGDGDTQYF
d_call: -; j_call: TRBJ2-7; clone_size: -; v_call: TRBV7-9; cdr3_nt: TGTGCCAGCAGCTTAGGGGGCCTCGTCGGAGAGCAGTACTTC; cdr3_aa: CASSLGGLVGEQYF
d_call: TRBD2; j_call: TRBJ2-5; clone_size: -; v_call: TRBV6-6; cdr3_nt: TGTGCCAGCAGTTATATAACTAGCGGAGAGACCCAGTACTTC; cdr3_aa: CASSYITSGETQYF
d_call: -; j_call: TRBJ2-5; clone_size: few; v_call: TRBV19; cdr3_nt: TGTGCCAGTAGTATACCGGCGCGCCCAGAGACCCAGTACTTC; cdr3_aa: CASSIPARPETQYF
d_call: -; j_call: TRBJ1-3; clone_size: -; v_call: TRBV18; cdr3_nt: TGTGCCAGCTCACCATCTGAGGGAAACACCATATATTTT; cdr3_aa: CASSPSEGNTIYF
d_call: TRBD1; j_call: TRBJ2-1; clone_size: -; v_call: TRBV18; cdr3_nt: TGTGCCAGCTCACCACTAGGGACAGGCTACAATGAGCAGTTCTTC; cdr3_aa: CASSPLGTGYNEQFF
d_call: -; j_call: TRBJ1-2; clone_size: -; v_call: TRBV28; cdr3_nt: TGTGCCACCCGAAGCCATTCGCGGGGCTACACCTTC; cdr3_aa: CATRSHSRGYTF
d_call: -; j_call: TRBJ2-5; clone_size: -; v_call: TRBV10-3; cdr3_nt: TGTGCCATCAGTTCGGCCACAGGAGATCAAGAGACCCAGTACTTC; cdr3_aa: CAISSATGDQETQYF
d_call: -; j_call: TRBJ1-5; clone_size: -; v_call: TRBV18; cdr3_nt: TGTGCCAGCTCACCAAGGACACTAAATAGCAATCAGCCCCAGCATTTT; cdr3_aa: CASSPRTLNSNQPQHF
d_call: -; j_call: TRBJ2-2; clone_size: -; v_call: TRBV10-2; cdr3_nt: TGCGCCAGCAGTGAGGGCAGCGGGGAGCTGTTTTTT; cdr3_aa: CASSEGSGELFF
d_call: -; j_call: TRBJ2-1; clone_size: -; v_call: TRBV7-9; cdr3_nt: TGTGCCAGCAGCTCCGACTTTACGTCGGCCCGCTACAATGAGCAGTTCTTC; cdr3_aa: CASSSDFTSARYNEQFF
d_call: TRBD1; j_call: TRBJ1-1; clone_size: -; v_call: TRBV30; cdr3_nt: TGTGCCTGGAGTGAGCCCGGGACAGGGGAAGCTTTCTTT; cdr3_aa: CAWSEPGTGEAFF
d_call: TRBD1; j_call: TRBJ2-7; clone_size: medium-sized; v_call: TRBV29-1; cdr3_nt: TGCAGCGTGACAGGGGGCGCGGACGAGCAGTACTTC; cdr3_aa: CSVTGGADEQYF
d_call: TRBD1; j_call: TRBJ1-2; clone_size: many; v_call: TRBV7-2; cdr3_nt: TGTGCCAGCAGCTTAGCTTCCGGGACAGGGGACGGCTACACCTTC; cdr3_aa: CASSLASGTGDGYTF
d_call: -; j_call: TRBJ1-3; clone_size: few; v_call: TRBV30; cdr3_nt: TGTGCCTGGAGTGGGTCGCACATATTCGGGGCTGGAAACACCATATATTTT; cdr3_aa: CAWSGSHIFGAGNTIYF
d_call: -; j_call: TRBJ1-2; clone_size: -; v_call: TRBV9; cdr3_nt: TGTGCCAGCAGCGGGCTACAGTTTAACTATGGCTACACCTTC; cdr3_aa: CASSGLQFNYGYTF
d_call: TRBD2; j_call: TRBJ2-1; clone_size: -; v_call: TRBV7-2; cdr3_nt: TGTGCCAGCAGCTTAGCGGGCGGGAGGGCCCCCTACAATGAGCAGTTCTTC; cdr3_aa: CASSLAGGRAPYNEQFF
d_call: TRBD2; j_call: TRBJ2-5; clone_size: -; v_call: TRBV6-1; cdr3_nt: TGTGCCAGCAGTTCACTAGCGGGAGTTAGGGTGGCCCAGTACTTC; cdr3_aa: CASSSLAGVRVAQYF
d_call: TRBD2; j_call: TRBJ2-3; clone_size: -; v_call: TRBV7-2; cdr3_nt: TGTGCCAGCAGCTTCGGGACTAGCGGCGTCACAGATACGCAGTATTTT; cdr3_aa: CASSFGTSGVTDTQYF
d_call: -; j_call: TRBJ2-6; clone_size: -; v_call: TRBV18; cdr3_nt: TGTGCCAGCTCACCGTCTTCGGGGGTTTCGTCTGGGGCCAACGTCCTGACTTTC; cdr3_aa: CASSPSSGVSSGANVLTF
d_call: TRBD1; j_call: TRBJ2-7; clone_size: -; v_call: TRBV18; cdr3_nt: TGTGCCAGCTCATTCGGGACAGGGGGCTCCTACGAGCAGTACTTC; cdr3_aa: CASSFGTGGSYEQYF
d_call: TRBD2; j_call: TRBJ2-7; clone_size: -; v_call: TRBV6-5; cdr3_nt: TGTGCCAGCACCTTCGGGGGGAGCTCCTACGAGCAGTACTTC; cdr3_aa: CASTFGGSSYEQYF
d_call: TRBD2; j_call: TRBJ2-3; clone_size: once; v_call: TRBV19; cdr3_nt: TGTGCCAGTAGAGGGTCACCGGGACTAGCGGGAGAGGGAGATACGCAGTATTTT; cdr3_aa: CASRGSPGLAGEGDTQYF
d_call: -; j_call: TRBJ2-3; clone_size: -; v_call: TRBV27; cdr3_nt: TGTGCCAGCAGACCTCTGGGAGTGGATACGCAGTATTTT; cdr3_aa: CASRPLGVDTQYF
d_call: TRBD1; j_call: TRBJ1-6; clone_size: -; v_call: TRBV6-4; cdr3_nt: TGTGCCAGCAGTTTACAGGGGTCTAATTCACCCCTCCACTTT; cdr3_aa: CASSLQGSNSPLHF